A single sample gave rise to the 28 T cell receptor beta chains below, sequenced in a study of T-cell memory formation after mild COVID-19. TCRdb passed the 5' RACE reads through MiXCR, listing each CDR3 protein once. The sample shows a few hundred thousand distinct CDR3 sequences, about 20% of them seen only once. The source material was PBMCs or a T cell subset sorted from them (not recorded which). The receptor source for this set is an adult woman who had mild COVID-19 (a few samples of this study predate the infection). Cell type and time point are not known.

This clonotype showed up just a few times. The V call is TRBV6-5, the J call TRBJ2-5, with a possible D match to TRBD1 (5 bases). V dropped 0 bases and J dropped 2 bases, with 19 bases sitting between them. The germline V gene encodes CDR1 MNHEY and CDR2 SVGAGI. CDR3 length: 18 amino acids. CDR3 sequence (DNA): TGTGCCAGCAGTTACTCGAACGGAGCTGGGGCGAAACAAGAGACCCAGTACTTC. Translation gives CASSYSNGAGAKQETQYF.

The chain combines TRBV6-4 with TRBJ2-3; D remains unclear. Germline V gene sequence: CDR1 MRHNA, CDR2 SNTAGT. CDR3 length: 17 amino acids. V was shortened by 1 base and J by 1 base, with 15 bases between the two germline ends. The CDR3 region is CASSDYIDTSGTDTQYF. The CDR3 nucleotides are TGTGCCAGCAGTGACTACATCGACACATCGGGCACAGATACGCAGTATTTT.

This clonotype was observed a handful of times. The chain uses TRBV3-1 and TRBJ2-7; 7 nucleotides match TRBD1. Germline loops: CDR1 LGHDT, CDR2 YNNKEL (reference sequence). Unmatched junction bases numbered 5, after V lost 3 bases and J lost 0 bases. The CDR3 spans 15 residues. DNA of the CDR3: TGTGCCAGCAGCCAGGGGGACAGTCGCTCCTACGAGCAGTACTTC. This sequence encodes CASSQGDSRSYEQYF.

The chain recombines TRBV6-4 with TRBJ2-3, with 11 bases lining up with TRBD2. The germline gives CDR1 MRHNA, CDR2 SNTAGT. There are 17 residues in the CDR3. The trim removed 2 bases at V and 2 bases at J, leaving 6 bases unmatched. The CDR3 region is CASSDEASGGTTDTQYF. As DNA, the CDR3 is TGTGCCAGCAGTGACGAAGCTAGCGGGGGGACCACAGATACGCAGTATTTT.

V usage is TRBV12-3 or TRBV12-4 and J usage is TRBJ2-2, with 9 bases aligning to TRBD2. There are 16 residues in the CDR3. Trimming cost V 1 base and J 4 bases; bases outside gene matches: 4. The CDR3 coding sequence is TGTGCCAGCAGTTTAGTTAGCGGGGGACTCACCGGGGAGCTGTTTTTT. It codes for CASSLVSGGLTGELFF.

This sequence joins TRBV9 and TRBJ2-2, with D tentatively TRBD1 (6 bases). Germline values: CDR1 SGDLS, CDR2 YYNGEE. V gave up 5 bases and J gave up 4 bases, with 12 bases separating them. This CDR3 is built from 14 residues. The chain's CDR3 is CASRGAGITGELFF. CDR3 DNA sequence: TGTGCCAGCAGGGGGGCCGGGATCACCGGGGAGCTGTTTTTT. Full variable domain (remainder filled in from reference TRBV9 and TRBJ2-2): DSGVTQTPKHLITATGQRVTLRCSPRSGDLSVYWYQQSLDQGLQFLIQYYNGEERAKGNILERFSAQQFPDLHSELNLSSLELGDSALYFCASRGAGITGELFFGEGSRLTVL.

The J gene is TRBJ2-1, the V gene TRBV9; the D gene is possibly TRBD1 (7 bases). This CDR3 has 17 amino acids. V was trimmed by 4 bases and J by 5 bases, leaving 22 bases between them. The germline V gene encodes CDR1 SGDLS and CDR2 YYNGEE. CDR3 bases: TGTGCCAGCAGCCCCGAGACAGGGAGGTGGACTAACAATGAGCAGTTCTTC. This encodes CASSPETGRWTNNEQFF.

The chain links TRBV6-2 or TRBV6-3 to TRBJ2-7; 7 bases are shared with TRBD1. The V gene's germline CDR1 is MNHEY and CDR2 SVGEGT. The CDR3 has 14 residues. The ends lost 2 bases at V and 6 bases at J; junction bases unmatched: 7. In DNA, the CDR3 is TGTGCCAGCAGTTACCCTGGCAGGGGGACCGAGCAGTACTTC. Protein product: CASSYPGRGTEQYF.

At least ten counts were recorded for this clonotype. The chain has TRBV7-9 and TRBJ1-1; no reliable D call. The CDR3 is made up of 14 amino acids. V was pared by 1 base and J by 2 bases, with 8 bases between. CDR1 is SEHNR, CDR2 FQNEAQ, per germline (reference sequence). Here the CDR3 reads CASSLDNSNTEAFF. The CDR3 region has the DNA TGTGCCAGCAGCTTAGATAACAGTAACACTGAAGCTTTCTTT.

This chain uses TRBV6-5 with TRBJ2-7; the D gene is possibly TRBD1 (6 bases). The CDR3 length is 12 residues. With 5 bases removed from V and 6 bases from J, the gap between germline ends came to 11 bases. Germline-derived CDR1 and CDR2 are MNHEY and SVGAGI. DNA of the CDR3: TGTGCCAGCAGTCAGGGGCAGTCCGAGCAGTACTTC. Residues: CASSQGQSEQYF.

The sample holds a few counts of this clonotype. The gene calls are TRBV6-5 and TRBJ2-1, with D perhaps matching TRBD1 (6 bases). In germline, CDR1 is MNHEY, CDR2 SVGAGI. CDR3 length: 14 residues. Trimming stripped 7 bases from V and 5 bases from J, with 15 bases between. The CDR3 sequence: CASNWQGSHNEQFF. The CDR3 DNA sequence: TGTGCCAGCAACTGGCAGGGGTCGCACAATGAGCAGTTCTTC.

This chain connects TRBV10-3 to TRBJ2-1, with unresolved D. The CDR3 totals 11 residues. V gave up 0 bases and J gave up 16 bases, with 10 bases separating them. Germline CDR1 ENHRY, CDR2 SYGVKD. CDR3 sequence (DNA): TGTGCCATCAGTGAGTCTGTAGAATTATTCTTC. This encodes CAISESVELFF.

This clonotype has only a few counts. The chain combines TRBV4-1 with TRBJ2-1; 7 bases agree with TRBD1. Per the germline V gene, CDR1 is MGHRA and CDR2 is YSYEKL. CDR3 length: 14 amino acids. V shed 1 base and J 3 bases; nucleotides not matched to a gene: 0. DNA of the CDR3: TGCGCCAGCAGCCAAGGACAGGGCTACAATGAGCAGTTCTTC. Translation gives CASSQGQGYNEQFF.

This clonotype occurred many times. The chain couples TRBV12-3 or TRBV12-4 to TRBJ2-3, with no clear D. The CDR3 extends over 13 amino acids. V gave up 3 bases and J gave up 6 bases, with 10 bases separating them. DNA for the CDR3: TGTGCCAGCAGTTTCGCAGCATCGGATACGCAGTATTTT. Encoded protein: CASSFAASDTQYF.

The chain carries TRBV4-1 and TRBJ2-4; the match to TRBD2 covers 12 bases. The CDR3 contains 18 residues. Trimming took 3 bases from V and 3 from J; bases not matched to a gene: 9. Germline V gives CDR1 MGHRA, CDR2 YSYEKL. The CDR3 DNA follows: TGCGCCAGCAGCCACGTTCAGACTAGCGGGGGTATCAAAAACATTCAGTACTTC. Protein product: CASSHVQTSGGIKNIQYF.

This clonotype was seen a handful of times. This chain joins TRBV4-2 and TRBJ2-7; 7 bases agree with TRBD1. CDR1 and CDR2 (germline): LGHNA, YNFKEQ. V lost 0 bases, J lost 5 bases, and 7 bases stayed unmatched. The CDR3 length is 15 residues. The CDR3 loop is CASSQDRQGGDEQYF. CDR3 DNA sequence: TGTGCCAGCAGCCAAGATCGACAGGGTGGCGACGAGCAGTACTTC.

The chain recombines TRBV4-2 with TRBJ1-4, with D hard to call. V lost 1 base, J lost 7 bases, and 10 bases lay in between. CDR3 length: 14 amino acids. Germline V CDR1 and CDR2: LGHNA, YNFKEQ. The CDR3 is CASSQGNPPEKLFF. The CDR3 coding sequence is TGTGCCAGCAGCCAAGGAAACCCTCCTGAAAAACTGTTTTTT.

V gene TRBV7-7 combines with J gene TRBJ2-1; tentatively, D is TRBD1 (6 bases). This CDR3 spans 19 amino acids. Between the trimmed V and J ends, which lost 1 base and 4 bases, there was a span of 23 bases. Per germline, CDR1 SSHAT and CDR2 FNYEAQ (reference sequence). Here the CDR3 reads CASSLENQGYRDVYNEQFF. The CDR3 DNA sequence: TGTGCCAGCAGCTTAGAGAATCAGGGCTACAGGGATGTTTACAATGAGCAGTTCTTC.

The chain couples TRBV23-1 to TRBJ2-6, with TRBD1 matching 11 bases. TRBV23-1 carries the ORF label, with uncertain function. This CDR3 is 18 amino acids long. Germline trimming cut 3 bases from V and 3 bases from J; bases unmatched to any gene: 7. CDR3 in DNA: TGCGCCAGCAGTCAGTGGACAGGGGGCAATTGTGGGGCCAACGTCCTGACTTTC. It codes for CASSQWTGGNCGANVLTF.

The V gene is TRBV15, the J gene TRBJ2-7; D uncertain. CDR1 and CDR2 (germline): LNHNV, YYDKDF (reference sequence). V was trimmed by 3 bases and J by 0 bases, leaving 12 bases between them. The CDR3 runs to 15 residues. The CDR3 coding sequence is TGTGCCACCAGCAGCGCGAAGGAGAGCTCCTACGAGCAGTACTTC. Protein product: CATSSAKESSYEQYF.

This chain joins TRBV7-9 and TRBJ2-1; TRBD2 might be the D (6 bases). Trimming stripped 0 bases from V and 15 bases from J, with 12 bases between. In germline, CDR1 is SEHNR, CDR2 FQNEAQ (reference sequence). CDR3 length: 12 residues. CDR3 region: CASSLARGDGFF. The CDR3 DNA is TGTGCCAGCAGCTTAGCGCGGGGCGATGGGTTCTTC.

In this sample, this clonotype turned up many times. The chain employs TRBV4-3 and TRBJ2-1; D possibly uses TRBD1 or TRBD2 (5 bases each). V dropped 4 bases and J dropped 3 bases, with 19 bases sitting between them. The CDR3 extends over 17 amino acids. Germline V gives CDR1 LGHNA, CDR2 YSLEER. The CDR3 DNA is TGCGCCAGCAGCCGGAAGGGGCCGGGACCCAACTACAATGAGCAGTTCTTC. This encodes CASSRKGPGPNYNEQFF.

The V and J genes are TRBV27 and TRBJ1-6, with 8 bases identical to TRBD1. The CDR3 has 17 residues. Germline CDR1 and CDR2: MNHEY and SMNVEV (reference sequence). J gave up 7 bases and V 6 bases, and 14 bases lay outside the gene matches. The CDR3 coding sequence is TGTGCCAGCAGCTCACCCCTTATCCAGGGGGCAAATTCACCCCTCCACTTT. As protein: CASSSPLIQGANSPLHF.

This clonotype occurred a few times. The CDR3 DNA is TGCGCCAGCAGCGGGGGACTAGCGGGAGACTTCTCCTACGAGCAGTACTTC. Protein product: CASSGGLAGDFSYEQYF. The J gene is TRBJ2-7, the V gene TRBV5-1; 14 bases agree with TRBD2. The J segment lost 0 bases and the V segment lost 4 bases, leaving 6 bases of the junction unmatched. Germline values: CDR1 SGHRS, CDR2 YFSETQ. The CDR3 is 17 residues long.

This clonotype was counted only a few times. This chain links TRBV6-2 or TRBV6-3 with TRBJ2-4; 8 nucleotides align to TRBD2. Germline V gene lookup returns CDR1 MNHEY and CDR2 SVGEGT. The J segment lost 4 bases and the V segment lost 2 bases, leaving 22 bases of the junction unmatched. The CDR3 runs 21 residues. DNA of the CDR3: TGTGCCAGCAGTTACCCACACGTCAACCAGCGGGAGTCGAAAGTGAAAAACATTCAGTACTTC. The encoded protein is CASSYPHVNQRESKVKNIQYF.

This clonotype appeared a few times. This rearrangement joins TRBV10-3 to TRBJ2-1; 10 bases are shared with TRBD2. The CDR3 is 16 amino acids. The V and J ends lost 7 bases and 0 bases, in that order; junction bases with no gene match: 6. Per the germline V gene, CDR1 is ENHRY and CDR2 is SYGVKD. The CDR3 bases are TGTGCCATCAACAAGCGGGGGGGGAGCTCCTACAATGAGCAGTTCTTC. Translating gives CAINKRGGSSYNEQFF.

V usage is TRBV4-1 and J usage is TRBJ1-4; 9 bases are a match to TRBD1. CDR3 length: 20 amino acids. Per the germline V gene, CDR1 is MGHRA and CDR2 is YSYEKL. With V trimmed by 4 bases and J by 6 bases, 21 bases remained unmatched. The CDR3 nucleotides read TGCGCCAGCAGCCCTCAACCGCCCGGGACAGGGACGATTGTTTATGAAAAACTGTTTTTT. Its protein product is CASSPQPPGTGTIVYEKLFF.

The CDR3 DNA reads as TGTGCCAGCAGATCGCCGGGACAGGGGTTTTGGAACACTGAAGCTTTCTTT. This gives the protein CASRSPGQGFWNTEAFF. The genes are TRBV6-2 or TRBV6-3 and TRBJ1-1; TRBD1 agrees at 10 bases. The CDR3 consists of 17 residues. The V gene end was trimmed by 6 bases and the J gene end by 1 base; junction bases not matched to a gene: 11. Germline V lookup: CDR1 MNHEY, CDR2 SVGEGT.